This T cell receptor beta chain was profiled in a study of monozygotic twins with inflammatory bowel disease. The study's findings and limits: Healthy co-twins showed greater TCRbeta diversity (inverse Simpson) than IBD patients.

Template-switch reactions added UMIs with a 6-nucleotide sample barcode. Reanalyzing the 5' RACE reads, TCRdb keeps one entry per CDR3 protein, without DNA. This table holds 70,000 to 95,000 distinct CDR3 sequences. CDR1 and CDR2 from the germline V gene are SNHLY and FYNNEI. The CDR3 contains 18 residues. With respect to this clonotype: What it recognizes is unknown.

The receptor was derived from a human donor with ulcerative colitis or Crohn's disease, or a healthy co-twin of an affected twin (not recorded which). Input material: blood. The V gene is TRBV2, the J gene TRBJ1-1; the TCRdb D gene call, TRBD1, has no DNA to confirm it. The CDR3 protein is CASRESWAGGRENTEAFF.